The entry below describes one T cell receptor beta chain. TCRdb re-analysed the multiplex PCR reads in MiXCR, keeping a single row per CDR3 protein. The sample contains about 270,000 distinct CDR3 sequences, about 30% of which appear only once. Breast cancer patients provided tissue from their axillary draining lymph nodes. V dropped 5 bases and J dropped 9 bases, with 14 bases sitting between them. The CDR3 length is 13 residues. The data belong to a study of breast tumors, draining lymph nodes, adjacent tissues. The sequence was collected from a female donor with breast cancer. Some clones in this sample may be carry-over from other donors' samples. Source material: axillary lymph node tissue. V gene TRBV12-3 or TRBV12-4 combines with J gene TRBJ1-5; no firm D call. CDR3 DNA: TGTGCCAGCAGTGCTAGAGGTGGAGGGCCCCAGCATTTT. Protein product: CASSARGGGPQHF.